This TCR beta chain was found in a study of tumor-infiltrating lymphocytes in primary liver carcinoma. Germline assignment: CDR1 MNHEY and CDR2 SVGEGT. V gave up 6 bases and J gave up 1 base, with 16 bases separating them. The CDR3 length is 16 residues. RNA and DNA were co-extracted from roughly 20-30 mg of unsorted bulk tissue. Every tumor yielded five separate sampled regions. TCR beta cDNA was made from approximately 500 ng total RNA with a constant-region primer. Three-round nested multiplex PCR performed with slightly modified ARM-PCR produced the TCR beta libraries. Investigators reported that the first two PCR rounds, at around 10 cycles each, used TRBV1-TRBV30 forward primers with a C-beta reverse primer. TCRdb independently ran MiXCR on the multiplex PCR reads; one entry per CDR3 protein. The table includes about 190,000 distinct CDR3 sequences, about 85% detected once.

The sequence derives from a man aged 40-49 years with primary liver carcinoma and hepatitis B virus infection. Specimen: tumor tissue from primary liver carcinoma. The V call is TRBV6-2 or TRBV6-3, the J call TRBJ2-1, with D maybe TRBD1 (6 bases). The CDR3 DNA sequence: TGTGCCAGCAGCTACCCCGACAGGAGATCCTACAATGAGCAGTTCTTC. Protein sequence: CASSYPDRRSYNEQFF.